The 7 T cell receptor beta chains given below trace back to one sample, sequenced in a study of blood T cell repertoires in COVID-19. Clones were sequenced by immunoSEQ multiplex PCR, and TCRdb holds only the in-frame ones, with some missing. Found here are about 170,000 clones, roughly 80% of them singletons; the top ten hold less than 3%. Material: peripheral blood. The source is a human donor with acute or convalescent COVID-19. The donor label of this sample is uncertain.

The chain recombines TRBV10-3 with TRBJ1-2, with D perhaps matching TRBD1 (5 bases). Germline assignment: CDR1 ENHRY and CDR2 SYGVKD. This CDR3 spans 14 amino acids. Trimming took off 0 bases at V and 4 bases at J, with 9 bases between the two ends. The CDR3 DNA reads as TGTGCCATCAGTGAGTCGGGGCAGGTCTATGGCTACACCTTC. Protein: CAISESGQVYGYTF.

V usage is TRBV3-1 (or the pseudogene TRBV3-2) and J usage is TRBJ1-2; maybe TRBD1 (6 bases). This CDR3 contains 11 residues. Germline assignment: CDR1 LGHDT and CDR2 YNNKEL (reference sequence). Trimming cost V 6 bases and J 9 bases, with 11 bases left between them. The CDR3 is CASSEGVSYTF. For the CDR3, the DNA is TGTGCCAGCAGTGAGGGGGTTAGCTACACCTTC.

The chain carries TRBV7-2 and TRBJ2-2; the match to TRBD2 covers 7 bases. CDR3 length: 14 amino acids. J gave up 8 bases and V 5 bases, and 8 bases lay outside the gene matches. The V gene's germline CDR1 is SGHTA and CDR2 FQGNSA. The CDR3 spells CASSPGLGGGELFF. Here the CDR3 DNA reads TGTGCCAGCAGCCCCGGACTAGGAGGGGGGGAGCTGTTTTTT.

The CDR3 sequence: CASSIDRGTVLHQPQHF. For the CDR3, the DNA is TGTGCCAGTAGTATAGATCGCGGGACAGTCCTTCATCAGCCCCAGCATTTT. The gene calls are TRBV19 and TRBJ1-5; TRBD1 matches at 7 bases. V was clipped by 0 bases and J by 5 bases; unmatched bases: 10. Germline V gene lookup returns CDR1 LNHDA and CDR2 SQIVND (reference sequence). This CDR3 is built from 17 residues.

The chain employs TRBV18 and TRBJ2-1, with 7 bases aligning to TRBD1. This CDR3 region has 12 residues. The junction had 7 bases not matched to a gene; V was cut back by 2 bases and J by 15 bases. Germline V lookup: CDR1 KGHSH, CDR2 LQKENI. The CDR3 spells CASSPDGGQMFF. CDR3 nucleotides: TGTGCCAGCTCACCAGATGGGGGACAGATGTTCTTC.

The chain is built from TRBV3-1 (or the pseudogene TRBV3-2) and TRBJ1-1, with unresolved D. The CDR3 has 13 residues. The V and J ends lost 4 bases and 0 bases respectively, with 6 bases between them. Looked up from germline, CDR1 is LGHDT and CDR2 is YNNKEL (reference sequence). The DNA of the CDR3 is TGTGCCAGCAGCCGCACGGTGAACACTGAAGCTTTCTTT. It codes for CASSRTVNTEAFF.

V gene TRBV7-2 combines with J gene TRBJ2-3, with 8 bases aligning to TRBD2. V lost 1 base and J lost 4; bases outside the gene matches: 4. The CDR3 length is 15 residues. Germline assignment: CDR1 SGHTA and CDR2 FQGNSA. The CDR3 protein is CASSLDGGAADTQYF. DNA for the CDR3: TGTGCCAGCAGCTTAGACGGGGGGGCCGCAGATACGCAGTATTTT.